The 3 T cell receptor beta chains below were found in one sample sequenced in a study of T cells in localized non-small cell lung cancer. Sequencing was performed with immunoSEQ multiplex PCR; in TCRdb, only in-frame clones are kept and a portion is missing. The sample gives 53,000 or so clones, approximately 88% of which show up once; roughly a sixth is in the top ten. This material consisted of peripheral blood mononuclear cells, taken before any cancer treatment. The receptors stem from a man between 40 and 70 years old with stage III lung adenocarcinoma.

The V and J genes are TRBV27 and TRBJ1-2, with D possibly matching TRBD1 (5 bases). CDR1 and CDR2 from the germline V gene are MNHEY and SMNVEV (reference sequence). Trimming shortened V by 4 bases and J by 5 bases, and 14 bases separated the two germline ends. The CDR3 contains 14 residues. DNA of the CDR3: TGTGCCAGCAGTTCCCGGGACGAAGGATATGGCTACACCTTC. Translating it yields CASSSRDEGYGYTF.

The chain links TRBV6-5 to TRBJ2-5, with a tentative D call TRBD1 (5 bases). Germline V CDR1 and CDR2: MNHEY, SVGAGI. Between the trimmed V and J ends, which lost 4 bases and 7 bases, there was a span of 16 bases. The CDR3 has 14 residues. The CDR3 coding sequence is TGTGCCAGCAGTTTAAGTCAGGGTGGACGGACCCAGTACTTC. Its protein is CASSLSQGGRTQYF.

The V call is TRBV6-6, the J call TRBJ1-1; a weak D match, TRBD1 (5 bases). In germline, CDR1 is MNHNY, CDR2 SVGAGI (reference sequence). The CDR3 runs to 13 residues. V gave up 7 bases and J gave up 1 base, with 10 bases separating them. The CDR3 nucleotides are TGTGCCAGCACCGTCGGGGCGAACACTGAAGCTTTCTTT. As protein: CASTVGANTEAFF.